This T cell receptor beta chain was sequenced during a study of blood T cells in healthy people across ages. Study-wide points: Total diversity from one million sequenced T cells was likely underestimated. Comparison with aged donors showed that long-lived donors had more naive CD4+ cells and higher diversity.

In germline, CDR1 is DFQATT, CDR2 SNEGSKA (reference sequence). This CDR3 is 14 amino acids long. Trimming removed 5 bases from V and 3 bases from J; junction bases left unmatched: 6. A second 7 to 11 cycle PCR used barcoded and J-beta primers. In TCRdb, the 5' RACE reads were re-called with MiXCR into one record per CDR3 protein. The table records hundreds of thousands of distinct CDR3 sequences, approximately 30% of them present only once. With respect to this clonotype: Its antigen is currently unknown.

The sequence derives from an elderly woman in good health. The sequencing sample was made of blood. This rearrangement joins TRBV20-1 to TRBJ1-3; 8 bases map to TRBD1. The CDR3 DNA reads as TGCAGTGCTCCAGGACAGGGAGGTGGAAACACCATATATTTT. Protein product: CSAPGQGGGNTIYF.